Following are 15 T cell receptor beta chains from one sample sequenced in a study of regulatory T cells in long-lasting Graves disease. As for time point: newly diagnosed GD, antithyroid drugs for less than 3 months. TCR sequences were obtained from RNA taken from PBMCs. Combining iRepertoire HTBI primers with Arm-PCR of CDR3 regions, the authors built TCR beta libraries. From the multiplex PCR reads, TCRdb called clonotypes with MiXCR, one entry per CDR3 protein. This sample has 500,000 or so distinct CDR3 sequences, with around 15% found just once. These data also featured in a second study, about T cells in Graves' hyperthyroidism and ophthalmopathy.

Sequences were derived from peripheral blood mononuclear cells (PBMCs), sampled at new diagnosis, from a patient treated with antithyroid drugs. Receptors originate from a woman aged 40 to 65 with Graves disease.

The sample holds a few counts of this clonotype. This chain's CDR3 is CAWRARTSSYNEQFF. For the CDR3, the DNA is TGTGCCTGGAGAGCTAGAACCAGTTCCTACAATGAGCAGTTCTTC. The chain carries TRBV30 and TRBJ2-1; D unresolved. The CDR3 sequence is 15 residues long. The ends were cut back, 3 bases at V and 1 base at J, with 13 bases in the middle. Germline V gene sequence: CDR1 GTSNPN, CDR2 SVGIG (reference sequence).

This clonotype has a handful of counts. This clone may be a read error of a much larger clone one base away. The chain links TRBV11-2 to TRBJ1-1; D remains unclear. The CDR3 spans 14 residues. In germline, CDR1 is SGHAT, CDR2 FQNNGV. CDR3 DNA sequence: TGTGCCAGCAGCCCTCGGCTGGGGAGCACTGAAGCTTCCTTT. Translated: CASSPRLGSTEASF.

The rearrangement uses TRBV6-1 and TRBJ2-2; 7 bases map to TRBD2. The germline gives CDR1 MNHNS, CDR2 SASEGT. The CDR3 extends over 15 amino acids. The ends lost 6 bases at V and 3 bases at J; junction bases unmatched: 7. The CDR3 spells CASRKGGGYTGELFF. In DNA, the CDR3 is TGTGCCAGCAGGAAGGGCGGGGGATACACCGGGGAGCTGTTTTTT.

The chain recombines TRBV19 with TRBJ2-1, with TRBD2 matching over 10 bases. The germline V gene encodes CDR1 LNHDA and CDR2 SQIVND (reference sequence). Germline trimming cut 3 bases from V and 5 bases from J; bases unmatched to any gene: 4. The CDR3 runs to 15 residues. CDR3 sequence: CASSMFTSGDNEQFF. The DNA for the CDR3 is TGTGCCAGTAGTATGTTTACTAGCGGGGACAATGAGCAGTTCTTC.

The chain recombines TRBV20-1 with TRBJ1-2; the D gene is possibly TRBD1 (6 bases). CDR3 length equals 13 residues. Trimming left V 5 bases short and J 0 bases short, with 10 bases between. From germline, CDR1 is DFQATT and CDR2 SNEGSKA (reference sequence). CDR3 amino acids: CSAATGTNYGYTF. CDR3 coding DNA: TGCAGTGCTGCGACAGGAACTAACTATGGCTACACCTTC.

The rearrangement links TRBV7-9 to TRBJ2-3; tentative D call: TRBD1 (5 bases). The J call is in doubt because the DNA end fits TRBJ1-5 better. The CDR3 sequence is 18 residues long. From germline, CDR1 is SEHNR and CDR2 FQNEAQ (reference sequence). CDR3 in amino acids: CASSFPSGGSYGTDTQHF. CDR3 DNA sequence: TGTGCCAGCAGCTTCCCTAGCGGGGGGTCATACGGCACAGATACGCAGCATTTT.

This clonotype was counted at least ten times. The genes are TRBV18 and TRBJ1-2; TRBD1 agrees at 9 bases. Per the germline V gene, CDR1 is KGHSH and CDR2 is LQKENI. With V trimmed by 3 bases and J by 6 bases, 2 bases remained unmatched. The CDR3 is 13 residues long. As DNA, the CDR3 is TGTGCCAGCTCACCCGGACAGGGGCATGGCTACACCTTC. Translating gives CASSPGQGHGYTF.

This clonotype was observed a handful of times. The V gene is TRBV29-1, the J gene TRBJ2-7; D assignment may be TRBD1 or TRBD2 (6 bases each). The V and J ends lost 4 bases and 5 bases respectively, with 18 bases between them. This CDR3 is 14 amino acids long. Germline lookup yields CDR1 SQVTM and CDR2 ANQGSEA. The CDR3 DNA reads as TGCAGCGTTGCAAGGACTTCCGGGGGCAACGAGCAGTACTTC. Translated, it gives CSVARTSGGNEQYF.

This clonotype was seen more than once but under ten times. The chain combines TRBV28 with TRBJ2-7, with 8 bases identical to TRBD1. Trimming at V came to 6 bases and at J to 4 bases, leaving 8 bases not matched to a gene. Germline loops: CDR1 MDHEN, CDR2 SYDVKM. The CDR3 consists of 14 residues. CDR3 loop: CASSLLGQEYEQYF. The CDR3, as DNA: TGTGCCAGCAGCTTGCTGGGACAGGAATACGAGCAGTACTTC.

The chain combines TRBV6-2 or TRBV6-3 with TRBJ2-5; D uncertain. Germline CDR1 MNHEY, CDR2 SVGEGT. The V end was cut by 4 bases, the J end by 1 base, with 13 bases between. This CDR3 region has 15 residues. CDR3 DNA: TGTGCCAGCAGTTCGTACCGGGCCCCCCAAGAGACCCAGTACTTC. Encoded protein: CASSSYRAPQETQYF.

This clonotype came up a few times. This rearrangement joins TRBV4-2 to TRBJ2-3, with 11 bases identical to TRBD2. The germline CDR1 and CDR2 sequences are LGHNA and YNFKEQ. The CDR3 totals 18 residues. The junction had 8 bases not matched to a gene; V was cut back by 3 bases and J by 0 bases. CDR3 nucleotide sequence: TGTGCCAGCAGCCAGGAGCACCGACTAGCGGGGAGCACAGATACGCAGTATTTT. Encoded protein: CASSQEHRLAGSTDTQYF.

This clonotype was counted a single time. This chain uses TRBV2 with TRBJ2-1; TRBD2 matches at 7 bases. The junction had 12 bases not matched to a gene; V was cut back by 6 bases and J by 7 bases. CDR1 SNHLY and CDR2 FYNNEI come from the germline V gene. This CDR3 region has 15 residues. For the CDR3, the DNA is TGTGCCAGCAGGAGTCCGGGACTATCTAGAAATGAGCAGTTCTTC. Translating it yields CASRSPGLSRNEQFF. The full variable domain, with the rest looked up from reference TRBV2 and TRBJ2-1, is EPEVTQTPSHQVTQMGQEVILRCVPISNHLYFYWYRQILGQKVEFLVSFYNNEISEKSEIFDDQFSVERPDGSNFTLKIRSTKLEDSAMYFCASRSPGLSRNEQFFGPGTRLTVL.

Points on this clonotype: In this CDR3 the conserved last residue, phenylalanine or tryptophan, is missing, so a read error is likely. The chain couples TRBV18 to TRBJ1-1; 9 bases line up with TRBD1. Germline CDR1 KGHSH, CDR2 LQKENI. J was trimmed by 4 bases and V by 3 bases; bases with no gene match: 3. This CDR3 is built from 14 residues. The CDR3 nucleotides are TGTGCCAGCTCACCTGACAGGGGGTGCACTGAAGCTTTCCTT. Residues: CASSPDRGCTEAFL.

This clonotype was counted at least ten times. The rearrangement uses TRBV27 and TRBJ2-5, with TRBD2 identical over 13 bases. CDR3 length: 15 residues. Germline V lookup: CDR1 MNHEY, CDR2 SMNVEV (reference sequence). The V segment lost 8 bases and the J segment 5 bases; nucleotides outside the gene matches: 8. CDR3 DNA sequence: TGTGCCAGCGGGGGCTTGGGACTAGCGGGGGAGACCCAGTACTTC. Its translation: CASGGLGLAGETQYF.

The chain combines TRBV28 with TRBJ2-7; D gene ambiguous. The V gene lost 7 bases and the J gene lost 1 base, with 8 bases spanning the gap. The germline CDR1 and CDR2 sequences are MDHEN and SYDVKM. The CDR3 is 12 amino acids. CDR3 nucleotide sequence: TGTGCCAGCACCGGTGCATCCTACGAGCAGTACTTC. Translation: CASTGASYEQYF.